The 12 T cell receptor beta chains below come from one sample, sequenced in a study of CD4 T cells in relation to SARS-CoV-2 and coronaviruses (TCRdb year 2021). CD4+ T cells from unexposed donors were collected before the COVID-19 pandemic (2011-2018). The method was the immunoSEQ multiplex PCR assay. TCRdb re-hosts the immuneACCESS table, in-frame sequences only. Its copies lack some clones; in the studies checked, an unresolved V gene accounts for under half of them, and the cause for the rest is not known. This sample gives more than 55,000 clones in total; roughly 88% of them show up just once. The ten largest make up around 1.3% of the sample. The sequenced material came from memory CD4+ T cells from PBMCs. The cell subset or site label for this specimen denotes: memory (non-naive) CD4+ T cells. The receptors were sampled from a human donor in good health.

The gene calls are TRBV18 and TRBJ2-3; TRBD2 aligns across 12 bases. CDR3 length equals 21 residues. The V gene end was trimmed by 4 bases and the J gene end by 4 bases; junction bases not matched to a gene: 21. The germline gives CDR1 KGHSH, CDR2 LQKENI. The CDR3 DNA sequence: TGTGCCAGCTCACAATTTGCCGGGACTAGCGGGTCCATCGGGGGACCAGATACGCAGTATTTT. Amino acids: CASSQFAGTSGSIGGPDTQYF. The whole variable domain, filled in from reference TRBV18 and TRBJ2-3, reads NAGVMQNPRHLVRRRGQEARLRCSPMKGHSHVYWYRQLPEEGLKFMVYLQKENIIDESGMPKERFSAEFPKEGPSILRIQQVVRGDSAAYFCASSQFAGTSGSIGGPDTQYFGPGTRLTVL.

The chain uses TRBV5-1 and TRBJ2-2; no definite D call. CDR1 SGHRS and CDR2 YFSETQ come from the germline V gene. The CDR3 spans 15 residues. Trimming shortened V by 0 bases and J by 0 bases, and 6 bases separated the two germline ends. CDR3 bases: TGCGCCAGCAGCTTGGACGGGTCGAACACCGGGGAGCTGTTTTTT. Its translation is CASSLDGSNTGELFF.

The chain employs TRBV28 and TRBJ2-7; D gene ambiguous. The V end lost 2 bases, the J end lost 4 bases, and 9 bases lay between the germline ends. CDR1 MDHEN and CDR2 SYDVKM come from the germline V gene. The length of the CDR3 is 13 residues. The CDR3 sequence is CASSLAANYEQYF. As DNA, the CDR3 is TGTGCCAGCAGTTTAGCCGCAAATTACGAGCAGTACTTC.

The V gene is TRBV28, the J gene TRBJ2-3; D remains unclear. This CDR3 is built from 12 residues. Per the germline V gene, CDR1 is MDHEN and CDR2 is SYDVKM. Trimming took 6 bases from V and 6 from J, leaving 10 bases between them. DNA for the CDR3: TGTGCCAGCAGCCAGCCTGGGGATACGCAGTATTTT. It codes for CASSQPGDTQYF. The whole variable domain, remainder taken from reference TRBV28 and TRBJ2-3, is DVKVTQSSRYLVKRTGEKVFLECVQDMDHENMFWYRQDPGLGLRLIYFSYDVKMKEKGDIPEGYSVSREKKERFSLILESASTNQTSMYLCASSQPGDTQYFGPGTRLTVL.

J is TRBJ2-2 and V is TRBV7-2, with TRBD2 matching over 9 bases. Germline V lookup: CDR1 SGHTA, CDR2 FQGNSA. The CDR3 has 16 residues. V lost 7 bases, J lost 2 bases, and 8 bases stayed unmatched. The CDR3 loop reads CASNRRLAVNTGELFF. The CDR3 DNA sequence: TGTGCCAGCAACCGAAGACTAGCGGTTAACACCGGGGAGCTGTTTTTT.

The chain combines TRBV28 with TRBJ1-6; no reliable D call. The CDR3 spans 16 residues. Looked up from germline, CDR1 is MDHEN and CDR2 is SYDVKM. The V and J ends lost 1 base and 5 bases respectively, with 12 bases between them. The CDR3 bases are TGTGCCAGCAGTTTATCAAGTGGCACCAATAATTCACCCCTCCACTTT. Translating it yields CASSLSSGTNNSPLHF.

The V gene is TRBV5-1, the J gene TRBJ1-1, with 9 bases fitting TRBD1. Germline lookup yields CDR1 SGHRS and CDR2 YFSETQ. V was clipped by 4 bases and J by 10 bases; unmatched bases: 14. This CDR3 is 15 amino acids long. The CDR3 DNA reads TGCGCCAGCAGCCCCGGGACAGGGTGGACTACCCCAGCTTTCTTT. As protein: CASSPGTGWTTPAFF.

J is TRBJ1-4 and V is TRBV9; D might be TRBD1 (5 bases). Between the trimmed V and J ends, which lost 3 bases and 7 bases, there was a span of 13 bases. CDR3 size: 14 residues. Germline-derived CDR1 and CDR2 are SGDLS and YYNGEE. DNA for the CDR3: TGTGCCAGCAGCGGGGGGGGTTTGAGTGAAAAACTGTTTTTT. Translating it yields CASSGGGLSEKLFF.

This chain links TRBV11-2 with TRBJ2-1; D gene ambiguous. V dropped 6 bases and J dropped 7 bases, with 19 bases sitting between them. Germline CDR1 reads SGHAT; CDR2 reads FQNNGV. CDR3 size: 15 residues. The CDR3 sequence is CASRSIRSGLNEQFF. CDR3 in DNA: TGTGCCAGCAGGTCGATCAGGTCTGGGCTAAATGAGCAGTTCTTC.

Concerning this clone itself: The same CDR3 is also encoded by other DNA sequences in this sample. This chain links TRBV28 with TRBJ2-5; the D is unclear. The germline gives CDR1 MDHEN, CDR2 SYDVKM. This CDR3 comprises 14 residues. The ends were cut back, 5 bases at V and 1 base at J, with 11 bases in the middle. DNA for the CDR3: TGTGCCAGCAGTCGCGGTGGGCCCCAAGAGACCCAGTACTTC. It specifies CASSRGGPQETQYF.

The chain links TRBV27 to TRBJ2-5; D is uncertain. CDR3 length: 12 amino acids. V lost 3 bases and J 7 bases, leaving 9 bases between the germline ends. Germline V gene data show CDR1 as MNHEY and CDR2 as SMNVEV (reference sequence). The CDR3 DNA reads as TGTGCCAGCAGTTTCTCTCCCGGGACCCAGTACTTC. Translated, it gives CASSFSPGTQYF.

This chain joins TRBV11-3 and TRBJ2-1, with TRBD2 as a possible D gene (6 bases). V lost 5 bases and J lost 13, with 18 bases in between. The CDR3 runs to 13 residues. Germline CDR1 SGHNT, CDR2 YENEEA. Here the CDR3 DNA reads TGTGCCAGCAGCCAAAGCCGTAGCGGAAGACAGTTCTTC. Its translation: CASSQSRSGRQFF.